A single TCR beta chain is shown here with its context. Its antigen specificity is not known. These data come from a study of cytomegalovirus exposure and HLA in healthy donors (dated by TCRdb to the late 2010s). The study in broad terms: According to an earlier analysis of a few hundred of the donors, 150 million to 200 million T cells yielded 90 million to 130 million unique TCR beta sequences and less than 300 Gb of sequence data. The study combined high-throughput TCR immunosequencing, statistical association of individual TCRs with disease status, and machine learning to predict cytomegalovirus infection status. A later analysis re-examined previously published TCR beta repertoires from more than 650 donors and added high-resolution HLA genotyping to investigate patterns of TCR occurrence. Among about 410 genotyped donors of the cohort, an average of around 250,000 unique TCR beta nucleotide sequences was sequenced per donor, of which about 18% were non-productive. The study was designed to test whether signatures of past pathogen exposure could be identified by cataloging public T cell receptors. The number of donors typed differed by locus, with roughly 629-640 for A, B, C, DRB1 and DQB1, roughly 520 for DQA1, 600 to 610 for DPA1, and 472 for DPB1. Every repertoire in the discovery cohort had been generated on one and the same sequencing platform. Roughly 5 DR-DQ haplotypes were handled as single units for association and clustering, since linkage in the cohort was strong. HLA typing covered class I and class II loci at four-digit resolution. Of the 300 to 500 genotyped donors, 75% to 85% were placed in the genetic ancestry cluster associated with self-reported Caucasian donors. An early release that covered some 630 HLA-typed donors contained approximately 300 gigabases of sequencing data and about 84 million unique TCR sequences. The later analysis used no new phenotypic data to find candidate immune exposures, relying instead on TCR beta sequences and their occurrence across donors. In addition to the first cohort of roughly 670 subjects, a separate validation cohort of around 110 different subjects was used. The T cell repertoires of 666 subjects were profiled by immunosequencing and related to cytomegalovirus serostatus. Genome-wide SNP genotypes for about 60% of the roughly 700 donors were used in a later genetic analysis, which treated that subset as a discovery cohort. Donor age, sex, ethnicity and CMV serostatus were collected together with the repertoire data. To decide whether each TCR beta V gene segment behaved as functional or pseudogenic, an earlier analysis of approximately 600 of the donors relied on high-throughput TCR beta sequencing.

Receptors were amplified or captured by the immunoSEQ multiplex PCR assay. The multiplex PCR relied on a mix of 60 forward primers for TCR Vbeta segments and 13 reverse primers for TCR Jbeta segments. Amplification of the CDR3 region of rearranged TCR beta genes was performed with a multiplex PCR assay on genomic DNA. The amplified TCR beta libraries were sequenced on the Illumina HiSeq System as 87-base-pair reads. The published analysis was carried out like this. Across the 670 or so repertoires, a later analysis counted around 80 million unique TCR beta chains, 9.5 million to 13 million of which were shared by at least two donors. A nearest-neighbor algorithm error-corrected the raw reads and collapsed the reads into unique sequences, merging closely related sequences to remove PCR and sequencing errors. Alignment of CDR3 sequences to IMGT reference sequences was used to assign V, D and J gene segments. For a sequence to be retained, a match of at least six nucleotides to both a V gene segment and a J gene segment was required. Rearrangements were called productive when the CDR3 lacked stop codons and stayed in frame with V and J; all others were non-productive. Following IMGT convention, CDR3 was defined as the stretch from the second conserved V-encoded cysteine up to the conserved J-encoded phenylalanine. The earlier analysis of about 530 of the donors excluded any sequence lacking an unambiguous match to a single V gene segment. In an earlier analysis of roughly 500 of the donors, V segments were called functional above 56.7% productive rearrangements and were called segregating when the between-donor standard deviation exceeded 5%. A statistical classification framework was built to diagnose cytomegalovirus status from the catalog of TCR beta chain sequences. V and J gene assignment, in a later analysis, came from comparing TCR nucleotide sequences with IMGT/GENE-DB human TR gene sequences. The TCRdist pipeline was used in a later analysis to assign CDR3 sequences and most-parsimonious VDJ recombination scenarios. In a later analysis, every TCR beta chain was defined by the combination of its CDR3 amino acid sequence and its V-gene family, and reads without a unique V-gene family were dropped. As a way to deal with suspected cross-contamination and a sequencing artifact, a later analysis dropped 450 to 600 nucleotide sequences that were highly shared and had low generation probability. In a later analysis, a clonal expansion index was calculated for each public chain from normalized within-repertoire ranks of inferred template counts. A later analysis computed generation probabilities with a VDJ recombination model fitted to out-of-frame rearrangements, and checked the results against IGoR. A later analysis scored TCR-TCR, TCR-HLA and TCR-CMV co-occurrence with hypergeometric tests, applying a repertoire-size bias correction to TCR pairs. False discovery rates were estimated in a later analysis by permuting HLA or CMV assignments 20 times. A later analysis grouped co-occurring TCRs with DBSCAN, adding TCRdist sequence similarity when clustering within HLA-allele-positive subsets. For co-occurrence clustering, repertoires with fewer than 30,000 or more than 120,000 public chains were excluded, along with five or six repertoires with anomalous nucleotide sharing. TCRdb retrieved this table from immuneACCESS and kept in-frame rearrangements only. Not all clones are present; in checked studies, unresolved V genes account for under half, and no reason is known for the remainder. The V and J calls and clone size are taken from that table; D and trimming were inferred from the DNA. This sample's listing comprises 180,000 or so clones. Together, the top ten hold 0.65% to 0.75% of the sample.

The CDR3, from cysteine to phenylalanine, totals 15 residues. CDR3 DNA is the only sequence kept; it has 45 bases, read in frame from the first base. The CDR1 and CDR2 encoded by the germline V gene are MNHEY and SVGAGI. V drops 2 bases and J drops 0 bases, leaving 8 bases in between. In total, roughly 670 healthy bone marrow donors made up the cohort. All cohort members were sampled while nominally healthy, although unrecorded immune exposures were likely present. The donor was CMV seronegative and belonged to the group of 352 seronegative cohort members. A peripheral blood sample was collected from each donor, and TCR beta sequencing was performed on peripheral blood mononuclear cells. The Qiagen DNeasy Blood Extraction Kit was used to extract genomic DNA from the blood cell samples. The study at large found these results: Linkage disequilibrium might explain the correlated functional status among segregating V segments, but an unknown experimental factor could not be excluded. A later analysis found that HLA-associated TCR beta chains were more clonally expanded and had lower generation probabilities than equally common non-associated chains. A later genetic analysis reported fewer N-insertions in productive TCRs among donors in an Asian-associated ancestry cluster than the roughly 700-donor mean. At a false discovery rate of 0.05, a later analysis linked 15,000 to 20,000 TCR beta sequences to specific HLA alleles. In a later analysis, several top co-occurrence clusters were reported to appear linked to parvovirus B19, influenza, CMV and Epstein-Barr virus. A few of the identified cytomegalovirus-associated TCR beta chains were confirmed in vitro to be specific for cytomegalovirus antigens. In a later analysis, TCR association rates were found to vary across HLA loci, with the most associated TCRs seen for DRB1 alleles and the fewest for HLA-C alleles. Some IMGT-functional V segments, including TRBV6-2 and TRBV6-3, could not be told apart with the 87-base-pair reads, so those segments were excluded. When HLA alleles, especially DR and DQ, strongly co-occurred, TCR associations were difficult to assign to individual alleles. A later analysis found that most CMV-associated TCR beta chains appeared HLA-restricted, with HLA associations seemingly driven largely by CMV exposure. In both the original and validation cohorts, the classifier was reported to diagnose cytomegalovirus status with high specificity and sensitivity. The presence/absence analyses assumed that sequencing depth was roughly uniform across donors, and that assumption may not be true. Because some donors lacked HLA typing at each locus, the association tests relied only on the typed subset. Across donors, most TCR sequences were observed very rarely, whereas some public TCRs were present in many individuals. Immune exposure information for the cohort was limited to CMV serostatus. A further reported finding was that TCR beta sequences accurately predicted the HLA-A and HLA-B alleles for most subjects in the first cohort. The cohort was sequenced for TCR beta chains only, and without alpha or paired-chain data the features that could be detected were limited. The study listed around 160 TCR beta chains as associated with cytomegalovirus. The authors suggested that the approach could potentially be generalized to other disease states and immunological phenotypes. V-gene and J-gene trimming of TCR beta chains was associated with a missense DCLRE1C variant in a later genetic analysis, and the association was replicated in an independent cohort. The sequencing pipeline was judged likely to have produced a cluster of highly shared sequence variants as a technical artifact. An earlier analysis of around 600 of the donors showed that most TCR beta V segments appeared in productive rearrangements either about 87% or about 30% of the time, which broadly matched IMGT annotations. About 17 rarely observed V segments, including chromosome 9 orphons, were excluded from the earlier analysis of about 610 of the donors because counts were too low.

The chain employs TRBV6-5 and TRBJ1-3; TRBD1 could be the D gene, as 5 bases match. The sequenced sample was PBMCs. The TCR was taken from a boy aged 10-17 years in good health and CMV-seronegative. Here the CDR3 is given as CASSYGGNSGNTIYF. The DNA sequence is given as TGTGCCAGCAGTTACGGGGGGAACTCTGGAAACACCATATATTTT.